Listed here are 5 T cell receptor beta chains from one sample, sequenced in a study of regulatory T cells in long-lasting Graves disease. Investigators prepared the TCR beta libraries by applying iRepertoire HTBI primers and Arm-PCR of CDR3 regions. TCRdb reanalysed the multiplex PCR reads using MiXCR and keeps one entry per CDR3 protein. The table lists approximately 460,000 distinct CDR3 sequences, over 15% of them singletons. The time point: newly diagnosed GD, antithyroid drugs for less than 3 months. With RNA extracted from PBMCs as input, the TCR library was made. Another study also made use of these data, one on T cells in Graves' hyperthyroidism and ophthalmopathy.

The specimen comprised peripheral blood mononuclear cells (PBMCs), sampled at new diagnosis, from a patient treated with antithyroid drugs. The receptors here all came from a woman aged 25-40 years with Graves disease.

The V gene is TRBV20-1, the J gene TRBJ2-7; D gene ambiguous. Trimming stripped 0 bases from V and 2 bases from J, with 8 bases between. The CDR3 consists of 13 residues. The V gene's germline CDR1 is DFQATT and CDR2 SNEGSKA (reference sequence). CDR3 amino acids: CSARDQGPYEQYF. The DNA of the CDR3 is TGCAGTGCTAGAGATCAAGGACCCTACGAGCAGTACTTC.

A note on this clonotype: With a much larger clone just one base away, this may be a read error. This sequence joins TRBV20-1 and TRBJ2-7, with D hard to call. Per germline, CDR1 DFQATT and CDR2 SNEGSKA (reference sequence). The CDR3 sequence is 12 residues long. V shed 7 bases and J shed 7 bases, with 17 bases lying between them. Here the CDR3 reads CSVRPSFNEQYF. The CDR3 bases are TGCAGTGTCAGGCCCAGCTTCAATGAGCAGTACTTC.

The gene calls are TRBV4-2 and TRBJ2-4; D unresolved. Between the trimmed V and J ends, which lost 0 bases and 4 bases, there was a span of 25 bases. Germline V CDR1 and CDR2: LGHNA, YNFKEQ. CDR3 length equals 20 residues. The CDR3 spells CASSQDFVAGEKWGKNIQYF. In DNA form, the CDR3 reads TGTGCCAGCAGCCAAGATTTTGTAGCAGGAGAAAAATGGGGTAAAAACATTCAGTACTTC.

This clonotype was counted ten times or more. V is TRBV28 and J is TRBJ2-5; maybe TRBD1 (5 bases). V was shortened by 7 bases and J by 2 bases, with 17 bases between the two germline ends. Germline V gene data show CDR1 as MDHEN and CDR2 as SYDVKM. This CDR3 has 15 residues. CDR3 sequence: CASTPRQSLQETQYF. Written as DNA, the CDR3 is TGTGCCAGCACCCCTAGACAGTCCTTACAAGAGACCCAGTACTTC. Looking up the rest from reference TRBV28 and TRBJ2-5 gives the full variable domain: DVKVTQSSRYLVKRTGEKVFLECVQDMDHENMFWYRQDPGLGLRLIYFSYDVKMKEKGDIPEGYSVSREKKERFSLILESASTNQTSMYLCASTPRQSLQETQYFGPGTRLLVL.

This chain connects TRBV3-1 to TRBJ1-2; TRBD1 matches at 7 bases. The V segment lost 5 bases and the J segment 9 bases; nucleotides outside the gene matches: 6. The CDR3 covers 12 residues. CDR1 and CDR2 from the germline V gene are LGHDT and YNNKEL (reference sequence). The CDR3 loop is CASSTGVISYTF. The CDR3 DNA follows: TGTGCCAGCAGCACAGGGGTTATTAGCTACACCTTC.